The entry below gives a single TCR beta chain sequence along with its context. Profiling relied on immunoSEQ multiplex PCR, and the TCRdb table lists in-frame clones only, not all of them. The sample consists of roughly 100,000 clones, 92% of them appearing once. The data derive from a study of blood T cell repertoires in COVID-19. V gave up 2 bases and J gave up 1 base, with 6 bases separating them. CDR1 and CDR2 from the germline V gene are SGHTA and FQGNSA. The CDR3 length is 15 residues. Sequenced input: peripheral blood. The chain uses TRBV7-2 and TRBJ2-6, with no clear D. This clonotype was sampled from a woman aged 45-65 years with COVID-19, enrolled during active disease. In DNA form, the CDR3 reads TGTGCCAGCAGCTTAAGAACTTCTGGGGCCAACGTCCTGACTTTC. Translation: CASSLRTSGANVLTF.